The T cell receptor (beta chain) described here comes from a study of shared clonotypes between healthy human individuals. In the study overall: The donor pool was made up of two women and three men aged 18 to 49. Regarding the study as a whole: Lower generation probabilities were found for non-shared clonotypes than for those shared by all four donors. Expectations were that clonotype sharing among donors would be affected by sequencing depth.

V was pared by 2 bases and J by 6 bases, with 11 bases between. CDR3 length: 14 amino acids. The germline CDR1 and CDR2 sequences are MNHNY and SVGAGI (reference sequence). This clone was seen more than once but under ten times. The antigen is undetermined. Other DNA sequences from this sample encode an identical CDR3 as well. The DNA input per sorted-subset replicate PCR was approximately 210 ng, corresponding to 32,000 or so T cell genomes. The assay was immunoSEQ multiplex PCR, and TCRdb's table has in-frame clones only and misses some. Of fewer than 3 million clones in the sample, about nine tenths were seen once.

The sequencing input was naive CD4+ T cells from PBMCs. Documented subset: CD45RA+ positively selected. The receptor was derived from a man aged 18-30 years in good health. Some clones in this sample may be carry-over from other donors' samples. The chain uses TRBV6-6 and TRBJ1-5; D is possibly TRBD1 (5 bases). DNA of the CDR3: TGTGCCAGCAGTTACCCCGGGGGGGGTCAGCCCCAGCATTTT. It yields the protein CASSYPGGGQPQHF.